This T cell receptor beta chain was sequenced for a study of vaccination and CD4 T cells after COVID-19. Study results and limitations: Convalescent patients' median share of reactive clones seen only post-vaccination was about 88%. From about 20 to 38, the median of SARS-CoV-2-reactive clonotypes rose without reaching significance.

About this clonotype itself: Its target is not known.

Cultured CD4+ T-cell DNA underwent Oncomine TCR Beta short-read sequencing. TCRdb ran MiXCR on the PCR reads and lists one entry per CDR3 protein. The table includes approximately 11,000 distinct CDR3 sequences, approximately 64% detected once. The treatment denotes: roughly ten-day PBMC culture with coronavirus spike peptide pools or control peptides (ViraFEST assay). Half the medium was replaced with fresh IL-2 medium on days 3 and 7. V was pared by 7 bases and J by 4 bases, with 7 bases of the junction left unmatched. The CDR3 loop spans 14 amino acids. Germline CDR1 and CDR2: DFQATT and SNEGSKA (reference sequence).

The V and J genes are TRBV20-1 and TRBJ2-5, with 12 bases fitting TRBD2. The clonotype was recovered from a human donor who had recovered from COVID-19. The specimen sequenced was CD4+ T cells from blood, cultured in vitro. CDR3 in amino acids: CSVLPGLAGETQYF. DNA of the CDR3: TGCAGTGTTTTGCCGGGACTAGCGGGAGAGACCCAGTACTTC.